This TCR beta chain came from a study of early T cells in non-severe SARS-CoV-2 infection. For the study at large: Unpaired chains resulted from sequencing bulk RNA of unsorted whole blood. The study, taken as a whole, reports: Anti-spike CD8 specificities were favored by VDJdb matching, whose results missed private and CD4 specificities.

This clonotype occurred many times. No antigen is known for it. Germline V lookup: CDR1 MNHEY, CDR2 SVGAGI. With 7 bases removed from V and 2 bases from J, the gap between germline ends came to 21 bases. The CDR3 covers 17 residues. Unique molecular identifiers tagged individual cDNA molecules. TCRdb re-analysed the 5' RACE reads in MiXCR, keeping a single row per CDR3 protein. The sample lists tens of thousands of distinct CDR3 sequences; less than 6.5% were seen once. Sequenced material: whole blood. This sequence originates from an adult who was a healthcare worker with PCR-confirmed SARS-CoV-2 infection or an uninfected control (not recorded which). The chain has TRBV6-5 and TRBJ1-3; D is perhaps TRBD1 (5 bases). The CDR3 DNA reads TGTGCCAGCATCCCAAACCACCCGGGACGGACTGGAAACACCATATATTTT. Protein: CASIPNHPGRTGNTIYF.